This TCR beta chain was retrieved from a study of human thymus T cells (dated by TCRdb to about 2020). About the full investigation: The study described the TCR alpha and beta repertoires in under ten infant thymus samples and a handful of matching peripheral blood samples. The cohort included over five male and a couple of female infants, with donor ages spanning 7 to 244 days.

TCRB and TCRAD loci were amplified from a standardized quantity of quality-controlled genomic DNA using the immunoSEQ multiplex PCR assay. The V(D)J region was spanned by amplicons of a length sufficient to cover the CDR3 and to identify V and J genes. The commercial immunoSEQ service was used to sequence amplicons on an Illumina platform. Per the source publication's procedure: Primer bias and sequencing errors were corrected as previously described, and TCRAD and TCRB definitions were based on the IMGT database. Repertoires were analysed with immunoSEQ Analyzer 3.0 and VDJTools, covering basic statistics, V/J segment usage, diversity estimates, rarefaction and pairwise overlap. Diversity was estimated with Chao1, ChaoE, Efron-Thisted, Shannon and inverse Simpson indices, and also on datasets down-sampled to the smallest sample. Repertoire overlap was assessed by strict matching of CDR3 nucleotide sequence, V gene and J gene, and clustering was done by Jaccard-based multidimensional scaling. TCRdb carries this immuneACCESS record with in-frame sequences only. Its versions omit some clonotypes, under half of them owing to an unresolved V gene in the studies checked, with the rest unexplained. V and J calls and clone size come straight from that table; D and trimming were deduced from the DNA. The table for this sample lists over 35,000 clones; around 94% of them were counted only once. 0.095% to 0.15% of the sample goes to the ten largest clones.

Turning to this clone: Its specific antigen is unknown. No quality values exist for individual bases; no much larger clone is one base distant.

The paper as a whole reports these results and caveats: Biased V and J gene segment usage appeared to be present in both thymic and peripheral blood repertoires. On average, roughly 850,000 unique TCRB clonotypes were obtained from thymus samples, compared with approximately 80,000 from blood samples.

Immunologically healthy infants undergoing open corrective cardiac surgery for congenital heart defects in Finland were used as donors. During surgery, a small roughly 0.5-1 mL aliquot of peripheral blood was collected from four of the eight donors. For the blood samples, genomic DNA was extracted from all available leukocytes instead of from a set number of cells. ACK lysis buffer was used to remove erythrocytes from the blood, and the remaining leukocytes were kept as pellets at -70 degrees C. A QIAsymphony instrument was used to extract genomic DNA from frozen cell pellets. Inclusive of the bounding cysteine and phenylalanine, the CDR3 is 12 residues long. The CDR3 DNA has 36 bases and is translated from base 1. The germline V gene encodes CDR1 SGHAT and CDR2 FQNNGV. V is cut back by 5 bases and J by 5 bases, with 1 base in the junction unmatched.

The source material was blood. This TCR was sampled from a boy under two years old with a congenital heart defect but otherwise immunologically healthy. Recombination connected TRBV11-2 to TRBJ2-3; 7 bases in the junction line up with TRBD2. The DNA reads as follows: TGTGCCAGCAGCGCTAGCGGAGATACGCAGTATTTT. This translates into CASSASGDTQYF.